Detailed here is one T cell receptor (beta chain). What it binds is not known. The CDR3 is made up of 14 amino acids. V shed 4 bases, J shed 4 bases, and the junction held 4 bases outside the gene matches. Per the germline V gene, CDR1 is SGHRS and CDR2 is YFSETQ. The data were obtained in a study of CD8+CD57+ T cells in acquired aplastic anemia. The study's findings and limits: In CD8+ cells, Simpson's diversity showed no significant difference between patients and controls.

In patients chosen for sequencing, flow cytometry had shown CD8+CD57+ cell expansion. TCR beta VDJ combinations and CDR3 sequences were profiled from genomic DNA. TCRdb itself ran the reads through MiXCR, one entry per CDR3 protein. The sample has about 160,000 distinct CDR3 sequences; over 55% are singletons. Sequencing was carried out using sorted CD4+, CD8+, or CD8+CD57+ T cells (not recorded which) from PBMCs. This chain joins TRBV5-1 and TRBJ2-2, with TRBD1 matching over 7 bases. The receptor was derived from a human donor with aplastic anemia. CDR3 residues: CASSKGAATGELFF. The CDR3 DNA sequence: TGCGCCAGCAGCAAGGGGGCGGCCACCGGGGAGCTGTTTTTT. Combining the CDR3 with reference TRBV5-1 and TRBJ2-2 gives the whole variable domain KAGVTQTPRYLIKTRGQQVTLSCSPISGHRSVSWYQQTPGQGLQFLFEYFSETQRNKGNFPGRFSGRQFSNSRSEMNVSTLELGDSALYLCASSKGAATGELFFGEGSRLTVL.